This T cell receptor beta chain was identified in a study of T-cell reconstitution after alpha-beta-depleted transplantation in children. The CDR3 totals 13 residues. Between the trimmed V and J ends, which lost 7 bases and 1 base, there was a span of 5 bases. Germline lookup yields CDR1 SGHTA and CDR2 FQGNSA. This clonotype appeared many times. Researchers prepared the TCRbeta library using unique molecular identifiers, the study reports. TCRdb redid the calling of the PCR reads with MiXCR, one entry per CDR3 protein. The sample lists 190,000 or so distinct CDR3 sequences; approximately 6.6% were seen once.

The sequenced sample was PBMCs from the stem cell graft donor, obtained from the stem cell graft. The TCR sequence derives from a human donor who donated a stem cell graft to a child with Wiskott-Aldrich syndrome. This sequence joins TRBV7-2 and TRBJ2-6; no clear D gene. Written as DNA, the CDR3 is TGTGCCAGCACCCCTTCTGGGGCCAACGTCCTGACTTTC. It yields the protein CASTPSGANVLTF.